The 14 T cell receptor beta chains reported below all come from one sample, sequenced in a study of CD8 T cells in Susac syndrome. Reverse transcription of roughly 0.45 to 1 ug RNA was performed with random hexamers. Via MiXCR, TCRdb re-called the immunoSEQ multiplex PCR reads, giving one row per CDR3 protein. This sample has fewer than 150,000 distinct CDR3 sequences, with around 94% found just once. Material for sequencing was CD4+ T cells from PBMCs. Every receptor here comes from a human donor with multiple sclerosis.

The rearrangement joins TRBV4-3 to TRBJ1-3; the D is unclear. Germline V gene data show CDR1 as LGHNA and CDR2 as YSLEER. V lost 2 bases and J 8 bases, leaving 22 bases between the germline ends. The CDR3 is 17 amino acids. The CDR3 reads CASSQPPWKGLGDTIYF. CDR3 sequence (DNA): TGCGCCAGCAGCCAACCTCCATGGAAAGGGCTCGGGGACACCATATATTTT.

The rearrangement uses TRBV6-2 or TRBV6-3 and TRBJ1-6, with D possibly being TRBD1 (5 bases). The CDR3 runs to 13 residues. Germline loops: CDR1 MNHEY, CDR2 SVGEGT. Trimming took 3 bases from V and 8 from J, leaving 8 bases between them. The CDR3 DNA is TGTGCCAGCAGTTATAGGGGAGATTCACCCCTCCACTTT. Protein: CASSYRGDSPLHF.

This chain joins TRBV16 and TRBJ1-6; unclear D gene. Germline CDR1 is KGHSY and CDR2 is FQNENV. This CDR3 is 12 amino acids long. V dropped 1 base and J dropped 14 bases, with 9 bases sitting between them. CDR3 coding DNA: TGTGCCAGCAGCCAATATCTCCTATCCCTCCACTTT. It translates to CASSQYLLSLHF.

This chain joins TRBV20-1 and TRBJ2-3; TRBD2 matches at 9 bases. Germline V lookup: CDR1 DFQATT, CDR2 SNEGSKA (reference sequence). The CDR3 extends over 14 amino acids. V lost 6 bases to trimming and J lost 3 bases; unmatched junction nucleotides: 7. CDR3 sequence (DNA): TGCAGTGCGGGAGCTAGCGGGGAAACAGATACGCAGTATTTT. Translated: CSAGASGETDTQYF.

This clonotype has only a few counts. The chain is built from TRBV30 and TRBJ1-1; 9 bases align to TRBD1. Trimming at V came to 3 bases and at J to 9 bases, leaving 8 bases not matched to a gene. The germline gives CDR1 GTSNPN, CDR2 SVGIG (reference sequence). The CDR3 runs 13 residues. CDR3 protein: CAWRAQGAGQAFF. DNA of the CDR3: TGTGCCTGGAGGGCACAGGGGGCGGGCCAAGCTTTCTTT.

This chain joins TRBV29-1 and TRBJ1-2; weak D call: TRBD1 (5 bases). V gave up 4 bases and J gave up 7 bases, with 16 bases separating them. The CDR3 has 13 residues. CDR1 is SQVTM and CDR2 is ANQGSEA in the germline V gene. CDR3 protein: CSVATAQAIGYTF. CDR3 nucleotides: TGCAGCGTTGCGACAGCCCAAGCTATTGGCTACACCTTC.

This clonotype was counted between two and nine times. The chain joins TRBV29-1 to TRBJ1-5; TRBD1 is a possible D gene (6 bases). The CDR3 runs 15 residues. In germline, CDR1 is SQVTM, CDR2 ANQGSEA. The V gene lost 5 bases and the J gene lost 0 bases, with 14 bases spanning the gap. The chain's CDR3 is CSVRSGANSNQPQHF. In DNA, the CDR3 is TGCAGCGTTCGATCAGGGGCTAATAGCAATCAGCCCCAGCATTTT.

This chain links TRBV28 with TRBJ2-7; D uncertain. This CDR3 contains 12 residues. Looked up from germline, CDR1 is MDHEN and CDR2 is SYDVKM. V was shortened by 8 bases and J by 3 bases, with 11 bases between the two germline ends. For the CDR3, the DNA is TGTGCCAGCCAAAGGGTGAACTACGAGCAGTACTTC. Protein sequence: CASQRVNYEQYF.

The chain has TRBV2 and TRBJ1-6, with D perhaps TRBD1 (5 bases). This CDR3 is 14 amino acids long. Between the trimmed V and J ends, which lost 4 bases and 5 bases, there was a span of 9 bases. Per germline, CDR1 SNHLY and CDR2 FYNNEI. The DNA for the CDR3 is TGTGCCAGCAGTGTTCGGGACGATAATTCACCCCTCCACTTT. It encodes CASSVRDDNSPLHF.

The rearrangement links TRBV29-1 to TRBJ1-5; no clear D gene. The V end lost 5 bases, the J end lost 0 bases, and 11 bases lay between the germline ends. This CDR3 is built from 14 residues. CDR1 and CDR2 (germline): SQVTM, ANQGSEA. This CDR3 reads CSVRAGDSNQPQHF. DNA for the CDR3: TGCAGCGTTCGGGCTGGGGATAGCAATCAGCCCCAGCATTTT.

The V call is TRBV4-3, the J call TRBJ1-2, with TRBD1 matching 8 bases. Germline assignment: CDR1 LGHNA and CDR2 YSLEER. The CDR3 consists of 14 residues. J was trimmed by 10 bases and V by 0 bases; bases with no gene match: 7. CDR3 region: CASSQDLGTGTYTF. CDR3 nucleotide sequence: TGCGCCAGCAGCCAAGATCTCGGGACAGGTACCTACACCTTC.

The V call is TRBV7-9, the J call TRBJ2-4; a weak D match, TRBD2 (6 bases). Germline V CDR1 and CDR2: SEHNR, FQNEAQ (reference sequence). V was trimmed by 5 bases and J by 0 bases, leaving 11 bases between them. The CDR3 length is 15 residues. CDR3: CASSPRDSAKNIQYF. The CDR3 region has the DNA TGTGCCAGCAGCCCCCGGGACTCAGCCAAAAACATTCAGTACTTC.

The V and J genes are TRBV4-1 and TRBJ2-7; 9 bases are shared with TRBD2. Germline CDR1 is MGHRA and CDR2 is YSYEKL. The CDR3 is 15 residues long. Germline trimming cut 4 bases from V and 2 bases from J; bases unmatched to any gene: 6. CDR3 DNA sequence: TGCGCCAGCAGCCGGGGCGGGGGGGCGACCTACGAGCAGTACTTC. Protein: CASSRGGGATYEQYF.

CDR3 nucleotides: TGCAGCGTTGAGAGGGGCGGCACTGAAGCTTTCTTT. Translated: CSVERGGTEAFF. V gene TRBV29-1 combines with J gene TRBJ1-1, with a possible D match to TRBD1 (5 bases). Germline V gene lookup returns CDR1 SQVTM and CDR2 ANQGSEA. This CDR3 has 12 residues. V was clipped by 3 bases and J by 4 bases, with 9 bases between them.